A selection of T cell receptor beta chains follows, all from one sample in a study of cytomegalovirus exposure and HLA in healthy donors. Sequenced by immunoSEQ multiplex PCR; TCRdb stores in-frame clones only, minus some. The sample consists of 100,000 to 150,000 clones, 80% of them appearing once. What was sequenced was PBMCs. These receptors all come from a female donor in good health and CMV-seronegative. CDR3s include the opening cysteine and the closing phenylalanine or tryptophan. The D gene is left open where the match is weak. Clone size is stated in some rows and not others, as once, few, many or a class when expanded.

>-|TRBV6-5|-|TRBJ2-7|14
CASSADRPPYEQYF
TGTGCCAGCAGTGCCGACAGGCCCCCCTACGAGCAGTACTTC
>-|TRBV2|-|TRBJ1-4|16
CASSELRHRVNEKLFF
TGTGCCAGCAGTGAACTCCGGCACAGAGTTAATGAAAAACTGTTTTTT
>-|TRBV13|TRBD2|TRBJ2-7|15
CASSWAGGSSYEQYF
TGTGCCAGCAGCTGGGCGGGGGGCAGCTCCTACGAGCAGTACTTC
>-|TRBV28|TRBD1|TRBJ2-7|15
CASSESGTGGLQQYF
TGTGCCAGCAGCGAATCCGGGACAGGGGGACTCCAGCAGTACTTC
>-|TRBV27|TRBD2|TRBJ2-7|16
CASSSWTSIKPYEQYF
TGTGCCAGCAGTTCGTGGACTAGTATTAAACCCTACGAGCAGTACTTC
>-|TRBV4-2|TRBD1|TRBJ2-3|15
CASSQGRQGLESQYF
TGTGCCAGCAGCCAAGGTAGACAGGGCCTCGAGTCGCAGTATTTT
>-|TRBV5-1|TRBD2|TRBJ2-1|19
CASSYRPGLAGEPYNEQFF
TGCGCCAGCAGTTACCGTCCGGGACTAGCGGGAGAGCCCTACAATGAGCAGTTCTTC
>-|TRBV6-1|-|TRBJ2-3|11
CASNPADTQYF
TGTGCCAGCAACCCCGCGGATACGCAGTATTTT
>-|TRBV30|-|TRBJ1-2|14
CAWSGTPNNYGYTF
TGTGCCTGGAGTGGGACACCGAATAACTATGGCTACACCTTC
>-|TRBV28|TRBD1|TRBJ1-5|14
CASRTGVMGQPQHF
TGTGCCAGCAGAACAGGGGTTATGGGTCAGCCCCAGCATTTT
>-|TRBV6-4|TRBD2|TRBJ2-2|18
CASSTPTSGIANTGELFF
TGTGCCAGCAGCACTCCGACTAGCGGGATCGCGAACACCGGGGAGCTGTTTTTT
>-|TRBV30|-|TRBJ1-4|12
CAWSAQNEKLFF
TGTGCCTGGAGTGCCCAAAATGAAAAACTGTTTTTT
>-|TRBV4-1|-|TRBJ1-4|16
CASSQEMDSSNEKLFF
TGCGCCAGCAGCCAAGAGATGGACAGCTCTAATGAAAAACTGTTTTTT
>few|TRBV2|-|TRBJ2-5|16
CASSSQKGGVTETQYF
TGTGCCAGCAGCAGTCAAAAAGGGGGGGTAACGGAGACCCAGTACTTC
>once|TRBV27|TRBD1|TRBJ1-2|14
CASSFQDRAGSYTF
TGTGCCAGCAGTTTCCAGGACAGGGCCGGAAGCTACACCTTC
>once|TRBV11-2|-|TRBJ2-2|12
CASSFGTGELFF
TGTGCCAGCAGCTTCGGTACCGGGGAGCTGTTTTTT
>few|TRBV19|TRBD1|TRBJ1-1|16
CASSTRKGQKNTEAFF
TGTGCCAGTAGTACAAGAAAGGGACAGAAAAACACTGAAGCTTTCTTT
>-|TRBV7-9|-|TRBJ2-1|17
CASSSRPRDFSPGEQFF
TGTGCCAGCAGTTCCCGACCACGGGACTTCTCTCCTGGTGAGCAGTTCTTC
>-|TRBV7-9|-|TRBJ2-4|15
CASSSQYYRAYIQYF
TGTGCCAGCAGCTCCCAATACTACAGGGCGTACATTCAGTACTTC
>-|TRBV4-1|TRBD1|TRBJ1-2|16
CASSQGWDSSYYGYTF
TGCGCCAGCAGCCAAGGATGGGACAGTAGTTACTATGGCTACACCTTC
>-|TRBV11-2|-|TRBJ2-1|14
CASSLDLASNEQFF
TGTGCCAGCAGCTTAGACCTAGCGAGCAATGAGCAGTTCTTC
>-|TRBV28|-|TRBJ1-1|12
CASGQTVPEAFF
TGTGCCAGCGGACAAACAGTCCCTGAAGCTTTCTTT
>-|TRBV30|TRBD2|TRBJ2-3|12
CASAGEGDTQYF
TGTGCCTCGGCGGGGGAAGGAGATACGCAGTATTTT
>few|TRBV9|TRBD2|TRBJ2-1|15
CASSVVSGGGNEQFF
TGTGCCAGCAGCGTAGTTAGCGGGGGAGGCAATGAGCAGTTCTTC
>-|TRBV19|TRBD2|TRBJ2-7|14
CASSIFSGGYEQYF
TGTGCCAGTAGTATTTTCTCGGGGGGATACGAGCAGTACTTC
>few|TRBV5-6|TRBD2|TRBJ2-7|14
CASSFLAGLGEQYF
TGTGCCAGCAGCTTCCTAGCGGGGTTGGGGGAGCAGTACTTC
>-|TRBV12-5|-|TRBJ2-5|15
CASGSSGDPLGTQYF
TGTGCTAGTGGTTCATCAGGGGACCCCTTAGGGACCCAGTACTTC
>-|TRBV19|TRBD1|TRBJ2-7|13
CASSMDRGYEQYF
TGTGCCAGTAGTATGGACAGGGGCTACGAGCAGTACTTC
>-|TRBV2|TRBD1|TRBJ1-5|14
CARGSGTGRQPQHF
TGTGCCCGAGGGTCTGGGACAGGGCGGCAGCCCCAGCATTTT
>-|TRBV2|TRBD2|TRBJ2-5|17
CASSDWTSGRRGETQYF
TGTGCCAGCAGTGATTGGACTAGCGGCCGCCGAGGAGAGACCCAGTACTTC
>-|TRBV29-1|-|TRBJ1-2|14
CSVEEPPGNYGYTF
TGCAGCGTTGAAGAGCCGCCAGGGAACTATGGCTACACCTTC
>once|TRBV27|-|TRBJ2-5|14
CASRITRAAETQYF
TGTGCCAGCAGAATTACCAGGGCCGCGGAGACCCAGTACTTC
>-|TRBV30|-|TRBJ2-7|12
CAWSRSGYEQYF
TGTGCCTGGAGTCGGTCGGGCTACGAGCAGTACTTC
>-|TRBV5-1|-|TRBJ2-6|16
CASSLLHRSGANVLTF
TGCGCCAGCAGCCTGTTACACCGCTCTGGGGCCAACGTCCTGACTTTC
>-|TRBV7-7|-|TRBJ2-5|14
CASSPSGVRGTQYF
TGTGCCAGCAGTCCGTCGGGGGTCCGAGGGACCCAGTACTTC
>few|TRBV6-5|-|TRBJ2-1|15
CASSYSMTGDNEQFF
TGTGCCAGCAGTTACTCGATGACCGGGGACAATGAGCAGTTCTTC
>few|TRBV5-6|-|TRBJ2-5|15
CASSLWSGGWKTQYF
TGTGCCAGCAGCTTGTGGTCGGGGGGCTGGAAGACCCAGTACTTC
>-|TRBV5-1|TRBD2|TRBJ2-3|18
CASSLARLAGGSTDTQYF
TGCGCCAGCAGCTTGGCCCGACTAGCGGGGGGGAGCACAGATACGCAGTATTTT
>-|TRBV6-5|TRBD1|TRBJ1-2|15
CASSSQGSNNYGYTF
TGTGCCAGCAGTTCACAGGGGTCCAATAACTATGGCTACACCTTC
>-|TRBV7-9|TRBD1|TRBJ1-2|11
CASSLTGDLTF
TGTGCCAGCAGCTTAACAGGGGACCTCACCTTC
>once|TRBV14|-|TRBJ2-7|17
CASSQGRLRGANYEQYF
TGTGCCAGCAGCCAAGGACGACTCCGGGGGGCTAACTACGAGCAGTACTTC
>once|TRBV5-4|-|TRBJ2-1|15
CASSERESPYNEQFF
TGTGCCAGCAGCGAACGGGAGTCACCCTACAATGAGCAGTTCTTC
>-|TRBV10-2|-|TRBJ1-5|14
CASSDRTVDQPQHF
TGCGCCAGCAGTGATCGGACTGTCGATCAGCCCCAGCATTTT
>-|TRBV6-5|TRBD1|TRBJ1-5|14
CASSFGQENQPQHF
TGTGCCAGCAGTTTTGGACAGGAGAATCAGCCCCAGCATTTT
>-|TRBV28|-|TRBJ1-5|15
CASRGVVRSNQPQHF
TGTGCCAGCAGAGGAGTGGTTCGTAGCAATCAGCCCCAGCATTTT
>-|TRBV7-8|TRBD1|TRBJ2-1|19
CASSLALIPGQGSYNEQFF
TGTGCCAGCAGCTTAGCCCTTATTCCGGGACAGGGCTCCTACAATGAGCAGTTCTTC
>once|TRBV28|-|TRBJ1-1|13
CASSFSDNTEAFF
TGTGCCAGCAGTTTCAGCGACAACACTGAAGCTTTCTTT
>-|TRBV5-1|TRBD1|TRBJ2-7|16
CASSDDSGTGGRKQYF
TGCGCCAGCAGTGATGACTCCGGGACAGGGGGCCGGAAGCAGTACTTC
>-|TRBV25-1|-|TRBJ1-3|15
CASSESGGVGNTIYF
TGTGCCAGCAGTGAATCCGGCGGGGTCGGAAACACCATATATTTT
>-|TRBV10-1|TRBD2|TRBJ2-7|15
CASSGSGGGSYEQYF
TGCGCCAGCAGTGGGTCCGGGGGGGGTTCCTACGAGCAGTACTTC
>-|TRBV28|TRBD2|TRBJ2-7|13
CASQTSGTYEQYF
TGTGCCAGCCAAACTAGCGGTACCTACGAGCAGTACTTC
>-|TRBV19|-|TRBJ1-5|15
CASSIVAGFNQPQHF
TGTGCCAGTAGTATAGTAGCCGGGTTCAATCAGCCCCAGCATTTT
>once|TRBV9|-|TRBJ2-3|15
CASSEGGAPPDTQYF
TGTGCCAGCTCCGAAGGGGGGGCCCCGCCAGATACGCAGTATTTT
>-|TRBV5-8|-|TRBJ2-7|14
CASSLLGGLREQYF
TGTGCCAGCAGCTTATTGGGGGGGCTGCGCGAGCAGTACTTC
>-|TRBV5-6|-|TRBJ1-1|15
CASSLWGGYETEAFF
TGTGCCAGCAGCTTGTGGGGAGGTTATGAAACTGAAGCTTTCTTT
>-|TRBV10-1|-|TRBJ1-1|13
CASSERQGLRAFF
TGCGCCAGCAGTGAAAGGCAGGGATTAAGAGCTTTCTTT
>-|TRBV27|TRBD2|TRBJ2-7|16
CASSSLAGGPNAEQYF
TGTGCCAGCAGTTCACTAGCGGGAGGGCCGAATGCCGAGCAGTACTTC
>few|TRBV5-1|TRBD1|TRBJ1-1|17
CASSLAAVAQGRTEAFF
TGCGCCAGCAGCTTGGCCGCCGTTGCACAGGGGAGGACTGAAGCTTTCTTT